This T cell receptor (beta chain) was profiled in a study of glioma-infiltrating T cells listed by TCRdb under 2016. Looking at the study overall: The study sequenced TCR alpha- and beta-chain repertoires from glioma tissue, from non-neoplastic brain tissue and from matched peripheral blood mononuclear cells. To gauge divergence between tissue and blood T-cell populations, every tissue-infiltrating repertoire was compared against the peripheral blood repertoire from the same patient. Three low-grade glioma patients, about 8 primary glioblastoma patients, and three non-glioma patients who contributed non-neoplastic brain tissue made up the paired cohort. What the authors observed across the whole study: Group comparisons rested on small numbers: three non-neoplastic, three low-grade glioma and eight glioblastoma patients. VJ-independent divergence between tissue and blood was lower than expected in non-neoplastic patients but higher than expected in all gliomas, particularly low-grade gliomas. Very few CDR3 sequences were found to be shared between tissue and blood, and this scarcity was attributed to high CDR3 diversity and limited sampling.

The junction carries 14 bases between V and J, which are trimmed by 3 bases and 6 bases respectively. From its cysteine to its phenylalanine, the CDR3 spans 14 amino acids. The read is trimmed to its CDR3 DNA, 42 bases read in frame from base 1. The germline V gene gives CDR1 as KGHSH and CDR2 as LQKENI. The iRepertoire nested amplicon-rescue multiplex PCR (arm-PCR) platform was used to amplify TCR alpha and beta CDR3 regions from RNA. The input for one-step reverse transcription and amplification was about 85-450 ng of tissue mRNA or PBMC total RNA. Following bead purification, Illumina adapters were added through a secondary multiplex PCR, and the libraries were then gel-purified between 200 and 400 bp. Demultiplexing relied on internal 6-nucleotide barcodes carried by the libraries. Sequencing of the libraries was done on an Illumina MiSeq using 2x220 or 2x250 nucleotide paired-end reads. As for the original processing: Paired reads were merged using FLASH 1.2.11 and were aligned to the GRCh37 human genome using BWA-MEM, after which TRA and TRB reads were extracted. For V and J assignment, an IMGT-derived reference of cassette sequences and CDR3 motifs that included pseudogenes was used. Reads were translated in three frames, and productive CDR3s were defined by a C…FGXG motif without stop codons. Clonotypes were defined as unique combinations of V-J cassette pair and CDR3 amino acid sequence. Reads were filtered by Hamming distance, with the threshold set by the sequence error rate of each sample in mapped regions. TCRdb redid the processing of the public reads, applying fastp at Q25 and MiXCR, and retained in-frame beta chains. A single entry per CDR3 protein holds the most common genes and DNA from its merged rows. The V and J calls, along with clone size, are taken from TCRdb and not from the paper's own processing. The sample table lists more than 100,000 distinct CDR3 sequences, 25% to 30% of them with a count of one. The ten largest make up 40% to 55% of the sample.

About this clonotype: Its binding antigen is unknown. The sample holds no much larger clone one base away, and base qualities are not on file.

Sequences were obtained from glioma tissue, nonneoplastic brain tissue, or PBMCs (not recorded which). The TCR was taken from a human donor with low-grade glioma or glioblastoma, undergoing nonglioma brain surgery, or in good health (not recorded which). The chain is encoded by TRBV18 joined to TRBJ1-2; the D region possibly corresponds to TRBD1 (5 bases align). The CDR3 sequence is CASSPSGTGDGYTF. The DNA reads TGTGCCAGCTCACCTTCCGGGACTGGAGATGGCTACACCTTC.